This TCR beta chain appears in the sequencing data of a study of blood T cell repertoires in COVID-19. Looking at the study overall: In each case, the material was cDNA or gDNA derived from T cells, B-cell-depleted T cells, or PBMCs.

Per the original methods: For nucleated cells, counts were estimated from reference gene primer amplification. The assay was immunoSEQ multiplex PCR, and TCRdb's table has in-frame clones only and misses some. D and trimming come from the DNA, and the V and J calls and clone size come from that table. This sample has approximately 470,000 clones, with 87% found just once. In Cohort 3, a recovered donor had either two negative PCRs, clearance, or symptom resolution. This CDR3 spans 14 amino acids. Trimming removed 7 bases at V and 3 bases at J, with 15 bases between. Germline V gene sequence: CDR1 MNHEY, CDR2 SMNVEV (reference sequence).

This chain links TRBV27 with TRBJ1-1; D unresolved. Material for sequencing was PBMCs or T cells enriched from blood (not recorded which). The origin of this receptor is a woman aged 18-29 years who had recovered from COVID-19. In DNA, the CDR3 is TGTGCCAGCACCAGGACCGGGGTGGACACTGAAGCTTTCTTT. This gives the protein CASTRTGVDTEAFF.